This T cell receptor beta chain was documented in a study of blood T cell repertoires in COVID-19 (dated by TCRdb to about 2020). Context from the whole study: Samples from collaborators originated in the United States, Italy and Spain and spanned both the acute and convalescent phases of COVID-19. The material from the prospective study consisted of cDNA or gDNA derived from T cells, B-cell-depleted T cells, or PBMCs. The dataset comprised deeply sampled blood TCRbeta repertoires from subjects exposed to, actively infected with, or recovered from COVID-19. A freely available public database, intended as a resource for researchers studying the immune response to SARS-CoV-2, is where the repertoires were released. Samples were obtained from the ongoing ImmuneRACE study (first 160 participants) and from some 1,300 subjects provided by 6 global collaborators. A de-identified subject ID, COVID-19 status, age in years and sex were almost always included in the sample metadata. Where available, HLA class I and class II types were taken from metadata supplied by the sample provider and were not determined by assay-based typing. The investigation overall reported the following: The amount of clinical and demographic metadata varied by source and participant and was provided uncurated.

Each collaborating institution followed its own protocols to collect whole blood in K2EDTA tubes. For TCRbeta analysis, collaborators shipped samples in one of three forms: frozen whole blood, isolated PBMCs, or DNA extracted from either of those sample types. TCRbeta CDR3 regions were amplified from genomic DNA using the immunoSEQ Assay, a bias-controlled multiplex PCR. The original pipeline was this. The number of nucleated cells in each sample was estimated from the amplification of reference gene primers within the assay. To quantify the absolute abundance of each unique TCRbeta CDR3 rearrangement, sequence reads were collapsed and filtered. For each sample, productive Simpson clonality was calculated by taking the square root of Simpson's diversity index across productive rearrangements. TCRdb's version of the immuneACCESS table is confined to in-frame rearrangements and falls short of the full clone set. An unresolved V gene accounts for under half of the shortfall where checked; the remainder is of unknown origin. V and J calls and clone size come straight from that table; D and trimming were deduced from the DNA. The sample data list fewer than 200,000 clones, and around 74% of these were observed just once. The ten largest clonotypes hold about 4% of the sample.

As to this clone: The antigen it binds to is not known. Qualities for individual bases were not recorded, and no much larger clone is one base off.

The source material was peripheral blood. This TCR was sampled from a woman aged 80 or over with acute or convalescent COVID-19.

The CDR3 corresponds to CSVEGGTGTDTQYF. At the DNA level, the sequence is TGCAGCGTTGAGGGAGGGACGGGCACAGATACGCAGTATTTT. The V and J genes are TRBV29-1 and TRBJ2-3, with 7 bases in between that match TRBD2. The germline V gene encodes CDR1 SQVTM and CDR2 ANQGSEA. Germline trimming: 3 bases from V, 1 base from J; junction bases outside gene matches: 4. From the cysteine up to the phenylalanine, the CDR3 has a length of 14 residues. Just the 42-base CDR3 DNA is kept, in frame starting at base 1.